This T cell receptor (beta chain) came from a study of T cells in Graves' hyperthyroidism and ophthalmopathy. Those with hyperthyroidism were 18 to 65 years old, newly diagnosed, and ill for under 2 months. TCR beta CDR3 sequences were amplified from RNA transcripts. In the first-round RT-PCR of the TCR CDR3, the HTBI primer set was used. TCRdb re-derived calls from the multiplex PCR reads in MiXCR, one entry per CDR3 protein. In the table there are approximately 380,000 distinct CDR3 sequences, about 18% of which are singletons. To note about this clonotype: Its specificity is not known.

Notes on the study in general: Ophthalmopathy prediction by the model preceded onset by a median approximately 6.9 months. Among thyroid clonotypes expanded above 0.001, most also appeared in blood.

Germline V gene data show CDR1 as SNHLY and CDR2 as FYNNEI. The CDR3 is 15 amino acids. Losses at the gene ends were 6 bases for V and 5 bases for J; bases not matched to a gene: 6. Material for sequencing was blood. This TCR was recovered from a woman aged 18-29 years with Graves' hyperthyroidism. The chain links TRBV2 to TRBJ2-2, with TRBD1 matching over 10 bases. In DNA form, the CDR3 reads TGTGCCAGCAGGCCTGACAGGGGGCGAACCGGGGAGCTGTTTTTT. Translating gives CASRPDRGRTGELFF.